This T cell receptor (beta chain) was captured by sequencing in a study of T-cell memory formation after mild COVID-19 (dated by TCRdb to the early 2020s). For the study in its entirety: TCR sequence clusters from the two donors were found to be largely donor specific. Longitudinal TCRalpha and TCRbeta repertoire sequencing tracked T-cell clones expanding and contracting after mild COVID-19 in a couple of donors. Two young, previously healthy adult volunteers made up the cohort, one male and one female. Broader findings and caveats from the paper: Contracting CD4+ clones turned up mainly in the CM and EM memory subsets, whereas EMRA was where CD8+ clones were enriched. Some responding clones were detected in pre-infection memory, which suggested that pre-existing cross-reactive memory T cells had joined the SARS-CoV-2 response. Clones contracting from day 15 to 85 had balanced CD4/CD8 phenotypes, while a second wave expanding from day 15 to 37 was biased towards CD4+. Only a couple of mild cases were covered in the study, and larger cohorts including severe cases with pre-infection samples were considered necessary. SARS-CoV-2 specificity was not confirmed for the second-wave clones peaking on day 37.

TCRdb shows the sequencer as Illumina NovaSeq 6000. TCRalpha and TCRbeta cDNA libraries were built by 5'RACE with constant-segment primers, adding sample barcodes and unique molecular identifiers. Trizol reagent was used to extract RNA from every sample. Amplification of the libraries took two PCR steps, and the second step added a second sample barcode plus Illumina TruSeq adapters. Sequencing of libraries was performed on an Illumina NovaSeq with 2 x 150 bp paired-end reads. On the authors' methods: The reads were demultiplexed and collapsed into UMI-guided consensus sequences using migec v1.2.7. Using mixcr v2.1.11, UMI consensuses were aligned to TRA and TRB V and J templates and then assembled into clonotypes. Clonotypes were classified as expanded or contracted when called significant by both edgeR and NoisET, with noise models trained on biological replicates. For edgeR calls, a false discovery rate-adjusted p below 0.01 and a log2 fold-change threshold of 1 were applied. As an exploratory analysis of dynamics, PCA with hierarchical clustering was applied to max-normalized trajectories of the 1000 most abundant clonotypes. Separately sequenced CD4+ and CD8+ repertoires were used to assign a CD4 or CD8 phenotype to each responding clone. TCRdb handled the public reads itself, with Q25 trimming in fastp and clone calling in MiXCR, and kept productive beta chains. Entries are consolidated by CDR3 protein sequence, retaining the most common genes and DNA. These V and J calls originate from TCRdb's pipeline instead of the authors' own analysis. The sample table holds 350,000 to 500,000 distinct CDR3 sequences, of which over 15% were seen once. The top ten clonotypes cover around 8.4% of the sample.

In this sample, this clonotype turned up a few times. It has no known antigen specificity. Base qualities were left out, and no much larger clone turns up one base away. Ficoll-Paque density gradient centrifugation was used to isolate PBMCs. The CDR3 runs 16 amino acids, cysteine and phenylalanine included. Kept here is only the CDR3 DNA, which spans 48 bases and is read in frame from base 1. V is reduced by 6 bases and J by 4 bases, leaving a spacing of 20 bases between them. Sequences MNHNY (CDR1) and SVGAGI (CDR2) are obtained from the germline V gene (reference sequence). The TCR comes from an adult woman who had mild COVID-19 (a few samples of this study predate the infection). The sample titles of this study are shuffled in the database, so cell type and time point are left out; the donor was told from shared clones. The rearrangement joined TRBV6-6 to TRBJ2-3; the D gene is possibly TRBD1 or TRBD2, each agreeing over 5 bases. The sequencing input was PBMCs or a T cell subset sorted from them (not recorded which). This receptor carries the CDR3 CASRPQRGRGADTQYF. DNA sequence: TGTGCCAGCAGGCCACAGAGGGGTCGAGGCGCAGATACGCAGTATTTT.